This TCR beta chain was profiled in a study of shared clonotypes between healthy human individuals. Study-wide findings and caveats: Sharing of clonotypes among donors was expected to vary with sequencing depth. The small donor group covered limited genetic and exposure diversity.

The germline CDR1 and CDR2 sequences are SGHKS and YYEKEE (reference sequence). The V and J ends lost 0 bases and 0 bases respectively, with 10 bases between them. There are 16 residues in the CDR3. Each sample came from a Caucasian adult donor living in Nashville, Tennessee. Splitting of CD4+ cells produced CD45RA+ naive and CD45RA-negative memory subsets. About this clone itself: The antigen is not known.

Using immunoSEQ multiplex PCR, the repertoire was profiled, and TCRdb retains in-frame clones only, with some absent. In the table there are 2 million to 2.5 million clones, roughly 93% of which are singletons. The sequence derives from a young man in good health. Some clones in this sample may be carry-over from other donors' samples. This chain joins TRBV5-5 and TRBJ2-1, with D perhaps matching TRBD2 (6 bases). Sequencing was done on a sample of naive CD4+ T cells from PBMCs. The sample's subset: CD45RA+ positively selected. CDR3 nucleotide sequence: TGTGCCAGCAGCTTGGTGACTAGTATCTCCTACAATGAGCAGTTCTTC. It specifies CASSLVTSISYNEQFF.